The T cell receptor (beta chain) described here comes from a study of blood T cell repertoires in COVID-19. Germline CDR1 is LGHDT and CDR2 is YNNKEL (reference sequence). V trimming: 1 base; J trimming: 5 bases; junction bases outside the gene matches: 9. This CDR3 spans 17 amino acids. Method: immunoSEQ multiplex PCR; TCRdb's copy keeps in-frame clones and lacks some. The sample lists about 160,000 clones; approximately 90% were seen once. Sequenced material: peripheral blood. This chain connects TRBV3-1 (or the pseudogene TRBV3-2) to TRBJ2-3, with 10 bases lining up with TRBD2. This sequence originates from a man between 18 and 35 years old with acute or convalescent COVID-19. CDR3 DNA sequence: TGTGCCAGCAGCCAAGGAAGAAGCGGGGGGGCGGGAGATACGCAGTATTTT. This translates into CASSQGRSGGAGDTQYF.